The subject of this entry is one T cell receptor (beta chain). This record belongs to a study of blood T cell repertoires in COVID-19. Study overall: The origin of the acute and convalescent COVID-19 samples was the United States, Italy and Spain. The analysed material was cDNA or gDNA that came from T cells, B-cell-depleted T cells, or PBMCs.

As originally analysed: Amplifying reference gene primers gave estimates of nucleated cell counts. Sequencing used immunoSEQ multiplex PCR; TCRdb keeps in-frame clones, though not all of them. Clone size and the V and J calls come from that table; the DNA yielded D and trimming. The sample includes approximately 72,000 clones, roughly 86% of them seen just once. This CDR3 comprises 12 residues. Between the trimmed V and J ends, which lost 0 bases and 7 bases, there was a span of 10 bases. CDR1 and CDR2 from the germline V gene are GTSNPN and SVGIG (reference sequence). The TCR was taken from a woman in her sixties or seventies with acute or convalescent COVID-19. The chain has TRBV30 and TRBJ2-7; tentative D call: TRBD2 (5 bases). The sequencing sample was made of peripheral blood. The CDR3, as DNA: TGTGCCTGGAGTGTACGTCGGGGAGAGCAGTACTTC. Its protein is CAWSVRRGEQYF.